The clone carrying this T cell receptor beta chain was recorded a few times. The data originate from a study of regulatory T cells in long-lasting Graves disease. Germline CDR1 and CDR2: MNHEY and SVGAGI. The CDR3 spans 16 residues. V was trimmed by 3 bases and J by 3 bases, leaving 18 bases between them. Arm-PCR of CDR3 regions and iRepertoire HTBI primers were the basis on which TCR beta libraries were built. MiXCR, applied by TCRdb to the multiplex PCR reads, yields one record per CDR3 protein. The sample records about 310,000 distinct CDR3 sequences, more than 20% being singletons. The sample's time point: persistent/refractory GD, antithyroid drugs over 5 years with positive TRAb. The TCR library was prepared using RNA isolated from PBMCs.

This receptor was obtained from a female donor with Graves disease. V usage is TRBV6-5 and J usage is TRBJ2-7; possibly TRBD2 for D (5 bases). Here the sequenced sample was peripheral blood mononuclear cells (PBMCs), taken when the disease was refractory, from a patient treated with antithyroid drugs. CDR3 region: CASSYLGWGVSYEQYF. CDR3 in DNA: TGTGCCAGCAGTTATTTAGGGTGGGGAGTCAGCTACGAGCAGTACTTC.